Sequencing of this T cell receptor (beta chain) was carried out in a study of CD8+ T cells in alopecia areata. Study-wide context: The protocol delivered tofacitinib for 6 to 18 months, then withdrew it for 6 months. Study findings and constraints: Both scalp clonality and the expanded CD8+ clones among the top 100 showed a significant decrease with tofacitinib.

The treatment is: oral pan-JAK inhibitor, 5-10 mg twice daily. With respect to this clone: Its specificity is not known.

Isolated RNA was reverse transcribed into cDNA used as the sequencing template. The method was immunoSEQ multiplex PCR; TCRdb's version includes in-frame clones alone and lacks a portion of them. The data contain 200,000 to 250,000 clones, over 60% of them singletons. Germline V CDR1 and CDR2: SNHLY, FYNNEI. The length of the CDR3 is 11 residues. V lost 8 bases, J lost 3 bases, and 6 bases lay in between. This TCR was sampled from a human donor with alopecia areata. The chain links TRBV2 to TRBJ2-3; perhaps TRBD2 as D (6 bases). The sample consisted of CD4+ T cells sorted from blood, taken at week 4, from a patient treated with tofacitinib. CDR3 in amino acids: CASGRTDTQYF. The CDR3 region has the DNA TGTGCCAGCGGGAGGACAGATACGCAGTATTTT.